This T cell receptor (beta chain) was sequenced for a study of blood T cell repertoires in COVID-19. For the study at large: PBMCs, B-cell-depleted T cells, or T cells provided the cDNA or gDNA that made up the material.

V was pared by 1 base and J by 6 bases, with 3 bases of the junction left unmatched. The CDR3 covers 16 residues. In germline, CDR1 is SGHTA, CDR2 FQGNSA. Participants were aged about 18 to 90 years, lived in roughly 23 US areas, and enrolled virtually. Donors in Cohort 3 who had recovered were those with two negative PCRs, healthcare professional clearance, or resolution of their symptoms. Per the authors' pipeline: Using reference gene primer amplification, nucleated cell counts were estimated. Profiling relied on immunoSEQ multiplex PCR, and the TCRdb table lists in-frame clones only, not all of them. That table is the source of V, J and clone size, and D and trimming were worked out from the DNA. Of 350,000 to 450,000 clones listed, around 83% are singletons.

This clonotype originated in a woman between 45 and 65 years old who had recovered from COVID-19. The chain combines TRBV7-2 with TRBJ1-6; 10 bases align to TRBD1. The specimen was PBMCs or T cells enriched from blood (not recorded which). As DNA, the CDR3 is TGTGCCAGCAGCTTAGAAGGGACAGGGGTTAATTCACCCCTCCACTTT. The encoded protein is CASSLEGTGVNSPLHF. Variable domain in full (rest from reference TRBV7-2 and TRBJ1-6): GAGVSQSPSNKVTEKGKDVELRCDPISGHTALYWYRQSLGQGLEFLIYFQGNSAPDKSGLPSDRFSAERTGGSVSTLTIQRTQQEDSAVYLCASSLEGTGVNSPLHFGNGTRLTVT.